These 26 T cell receptor beta chains were sequenced from one sample in a study of cytomegalovirus exposure and HLA in healthy donors. PCR involved 60 Vbeta and 13 Jbeta primers. Generated by immunoSEQ multiplex PCR, the TCRdb table keeps only in-frame clones and is missing some. The repertoire holds under 200,000 clones, with about 82% as singletons. The sample comprised PBMCs. The receptors stem from a woman in her 30s in good health and CMV-seropositive.

This chain uses TRBV7-2 with TRBJ1-3; perhaps TRBD1 as D (6 bases). The V gene lost 0 bases and the J gene lost 4 bases, with 7 bases spanning the gap. Germline assignment: CDR1 SGHTA and CDR2 FQGNSA. The CDR3 extends over 14 amino acids. CDR3 in DNA: TGTGCCAGCAGCTTAGCTGGACAGGGAAACACCATATATTTT. Translated, it gives CASSLAGQGNTIYF.

The rearrangement uses TRBV7-2 and TRBJ2-2, with 8 bases fitting TRBD2. Looked up from germline, CDR1 is SGHTA and CDR2 is FQGNSA. This CDR3 contains 16 residues. Germline trimming cut 3 bases from V and 6 bases from J; bases unmatched to any gene: 9. The CDR3 sequence: CASSFGLAGEAGELFF. For the CDR3, the DNA is TGTGCCAGCAGCTTCGGACTAGCTGGGGAAGCCGGGGAGCTGTTTTTT.

This chain links TRBV2 with TRBJ1-5, with D perhaps matching TRBD1 (6 bases). Trimming took off 7 bases at V and 5 bases at J, with 18 bases between the two ends. This CDR3 has 15 residues. Per the germline V gene, CDR1 is SNHLY and CDR2 is FYNNEI. CDR3: CASTGGRGYDQPQHF. The CDR3, as DNA: TGTGCCAGCACCGGCGGCAGGGGATACGATCAGCCCCAGCATTTT.

The chain carries TRBV5-1 and TRBJ2-7; 15 positions match TRBD2. The CDR3 runs to 14 residues. J was trimmed by 6 bases and V by 3 bases; bases with no gene match: 1. Germline V gene sequence: CDR1 SGHRS, CDR2 YFSETQ. The CDR3 here is CASSSGLAGGEQYF. In nucleotides, the CDR3 is TGCGCCAGCAGCTCGGGACTAGCGGGGGGCGAGCAGTACTTC.

The rearrangement uses TRBV20-1 and TRBJ2-7; weak D call: TRBD2 (7 bases). V lost 6 bases, J lost 6 bases, and 12 bases lay in between. The CDR3 is made up of 11 amino acids. Germline V gene data show CDR1 as DFQATT and CDR2 as SNEGSKA (reference sequence). CDR3 residues: CSAERGGEQYF. DNA of the CDR3: TGCAGTGCCGAGAGGGGGGGCGAGCAGTACTTC.

The CDR3 DNA is TGCAGTGCTAGCCAGGGGGTTGACGCTTTCTTT. Translated: CSASQGVDAFF. The chain joins TRBV20-1 to TRBJ1-1; 7 bases fit TRBD1. V shed 3 bases, J shed 11 bases, and the junction held 6 bases outside the gene matches. Looked up from germline, CDR1 is DFQATT and CDR2 is SNEGSKA (reference sequence). The CDR3 contains 11 residues.

The rearrangement uses TRBV19 and TRBJ1-6, with TRBD1 identical over 7 bases. V was clipped by 4 bases and J by 6 bases; unmatched bases: 0. Germline CDR1 and CDR2: LNHDA and SQIVND (reference sequence). CDR3 length: 13 residues. CDR3 in DNA: TGTGCCAGTAGTAGACAGGGTAATTCACCCCTCCACTTT. Residues: CASSRQGNSPLHF.

This clone showed up just a few times. The V call is TRBV7-9, the J call TRBJ1-6; TRBD1 matches 7 bases. CDR3 length: 14 residues. The V segment lost 2 bases and the J segment 7 bases; nucleotides outside the gene matches: 2. Germline CDR1 reads SEHNR; CDR2 reads FQNEAQ (reference sequence). CDR3 in amino acids: CASSLRDSNSPLHF. As DNA, the CDR3 is TGTGCCAGCAGCTTACGGGACAGCAATTCACCCCTCCACTTT. Together with reference TRBV7-9 and TRBJ1-6, the CDR3 gives the full variable domain: DTGVSQNPRHKITKRGQNVTFRCDPISEHNRLYWYRQTLGQGPEFLTYFQNEAQLEKSRLLSDRFSAERPKGSFSTLEIQRTEQGDSAMYLCASSLRDSNSPLHFGNGTRLTVT.

This sequence joins TRBV7-6 and TRBJ1-2; TRBD1 matches 9 bases. Per the germline V gene, CDR1 is SGHVS and CDR2 is FNYEAQ. Losses at the gene ends were 5 bases for V and 12 bases for J; bases not matched to a gene: 13. The CDR3 extends over 14 amino acids. DNA of the CDR3: TGTGCCAGCAGCCCCCGGACAGGGGCTGGTCGGAACACCTTC. Amino acids: CASSPRTGAGRNTF.

The chain combines TRBV6-1 with TRBJ1-6; 9 bases are a match to TRBD1. The germline V gene encodes CDR1 MNHNS and CDR2 SASEGT. CDR3 length: 15 residues. The trim removed 0 bases at V and 8 bases at J, leaving 2 bases unmatched. This CDR3 is CASSEARQGDSPLHF. The DNA of the CDR3 is TGTGCCAGCAGTGAAGCTCGACAGGGGGATTCACCCCTCCACTTT.

The V call is TRBV5-1, the J call TRBJ2-1; 10 bases match TRBD1. Trimming took 5 bases from V and 7 from J; bases not matched to a gene: 9. This CDR3 comprises 15 residues. Germline CDR1 SGHRS, CDR2 YFSETQ. In nucleotides, the CDR3 is TGCGCCAGCAGGCCGACAGGGGGCGCGTGGAATGAGCAGTTCTTC. It encodes CASRPTGGAWNEQFF.

The chain links TRBV6-6 to TRBJ1-1; D possibly corresponds to TRBD1 (5 bases). V was trimmed by 7 bases and J by 1 base, leaving 10 bases between them. Germline assignment: CDR1 MNHNY and CDR2 SVGAGI (reference sequence). CDR3 length: 13 residues. As DNA, the CDR3 is TGTGCCAGCACCACAGGACGGAACACTGAAGCTTTCTTT. Protein: CASTTGRNTEAFF.

The chain is built from TRBV13 and TRBJ2-1, with a weak D call TRBD2 (6 bases). Germline values: CDR1 PRHDT, CDR2 FYEKMQ (reference sequence). V was pared by 6 bases and J by 8 bases, with 11 bases between. The CDR3 runs to 12 residues. The CDR3 sequence: CASRALADEQFF. For the CDR3, the DNA is TGTGCCAGCAGGGCACTAGCCGATGAGCAGTTCTTC. Complete variable domain (other parts from reference TRBV13 and TRBJ2-1): AAGVIQSPRHLIKEKRETATLKCYPIPRHDTVYWYQQGPGQDPQFLISFYEKMQSDKGSIPDRFSAQQFSDYHSELNMSSLELGDSALYFCASRALADEQFFGPGTRLTVL.

This rearrangement joins TRBV4-1 to TRBJ1-6; 7 positions agree with TRBD1. Germline loops: CDR1 MGHRA, CDR2 YSYEKL. V gave up 0 bases and J gave up 7 bases; unmatched junction bases: 12. This CDR3 has 18 amino acids. The DNA for the CDR3 is TGCGCCAGCAGCCAAGATTTAAGGGACAGTATAAGCAATTCACCCCTCCACTTT. Its translation: CASSQDLRDSISNSPLHF.

Concerning this clone itself: A read error may produce the germline difference seen at one junction end. The chain is built from TRBV2 and TRBJ2-2; 9 positions agree with TRBD1. The length of the CDR3 is 13 residues. CDR1 is SNHLY, CDR2 FYNNEI, per germline. The CDR3 region is CAGSRQGAGELFF. The CDR3 nucleotides read TGTGCCGGCAGTCGACAGGGGGCCGGGGAGCTGTTTTTT. Filled out from reference TRBV2 and TRBJ2-2, the complete variable domain reads EPEVTQTPSHQVTQMGQEVILRCVPISNHLYFYWYRQILGQKVEFLVSFYNNEISEKSEIFDDQFSVERPDGSNFTLKIRSTKLEDSAMYFCAGSRQGAGELFFGEGSRLTVL.

The V call is TRBV7-2, the J call TRBJ2-3; 9 nucleotides align to TRBD2. Germline loops: CDR1 SGHTA, CDR2 FQGNSA. The CDR3 runs to 17 residues. Unmatched junction bases numbered 6, after V lost 1 base and J lost 1 base. The CDR3 nucleotides read TGTGCCAGCAGCTTAGGAGGCGGGGGGGTGGGCACAGATACGCAGTATTTT. This gives the protein CASSLGGGGVGTDTQYF.

This rearrangement joins TRBV19 to TRBJ1-1, with TRBD1 identical over 7 bases. CDR1 is LNHDA and CDR2 is SQIVND in the germline V gene (reference sequence). The CDR3 consists of 14 residues. V gave up 4 bases and J gave up 6 bases; unmatched junction bases: 8. The CDR3 sequence: CASSTDRVGPEAFF. The CDR3 bases are TGTGCCAGTAGTACCGACAGGGTAGGACCTGAAGCTTTCTTT.

This clone was detected only a few times. The chain has TRBV27 and TRBJ2-7, with 10 nucleotides matching TRBD2. Per germline, CDR1 MNHEY and CDR2 SMNVEV (reference sequence). Trimming took 5 bases from V and 4 from J; bases not matched to a gene: 8. CDR3 size: 15 residues. The CDR3 spells CASSAYSGGLYEQYF. The CDR3 bases are TGTGCCAGCAGTGCCTATAGCGGGGGGTTATACGAGCAGTACTTC.

V is TRBV4-3 and J is TRBJ1-1; maybe TRBD1 (5 bases). V was shortened by 1 base and J by 7 bases, with 13 bases between the two germline ends. The CDR3 sequence is 14 residues long. Germline V CDR1 and CDR2: LGHNA, YSLEER. The CDR3 nucleotides are TGCGCCAGCAGCCAAGTGGGGGACTACAGTGAAGCTTTCTTT. Residues: CASSQVGDYSEAFF.

The gene calls are TRBV28 and TRBJ1-1; no clear D gene. V lost 1 base and J 3 bases, leaving 15 bases between the germline ends. Germline-derived CDR1 and CDR2 are MDHEN and SYDVKM. The CDR3 length is 16 residues. As DNA, the CDR3 is TGTGCCAGCAGTTTATACGGGGATTCCGGCCACACTGAAGCTTTCTTT. This translates into CASSLYGDSGHTEAFF.

J is TRBJ2-5 and V is TRBV5-1; 9 nucleotides match TRBD1. V was pared by 4 bases and J by 4 bases, with 5 bases of the junction left unmatched. The germline CDR1 and CDR2 sequences are SGHRS and YFSETQ. The CDR3 is 14 amino acids. Here the CDR3 reads CASSARTGAETQYF. The CDR3, as DNA: TGCGCCAGCAGCGCCCGGACAGGGGCAGAGACCCAGTACTTC.

This clone was observed a few times. Other nucleotide sequences in the sample specify the same CDR3. The rearrangement uses TRBV9 and TRBJ2-1, with 7 bases identical to TRBD2. V gave up 0 bases and J gave up 2 bases; unmatched junction bases: 2. The CDR3 covers 15 residues. Germline V lookup: CDR1 SGDLS, CDR2 YYNGEE. In DNA, the CDR3 is TGTGCCAGCAGCGTAGGTGGGGGGGCCTACAATGAGCAGTTCTTC. Translated, it gives CASSVGGGAYNEQFF. The full variable domain, with the rest looked up from reference TRBV9 and TRBJ2-1, is DSGVTQTPKHLITATGQRVTLRCSPRSGDLSVYWYQQSLDQGLQFLIQYYNGEERAKGNILERFSAQQFPDLHSELNLSSLELGDSALYFCASSVGGGAYNEQFFGPGTRLTVL.

As to this clone: One junction end does not reproduce the germline sequence, and a read error may be involved. This chain joins TRBV7-9 and TRBJ1-4, with D hard to call. The CDR3 is made up of 13 amino acids. CDR1 is SEHNR and CDR2 is FQNEAQ in the germline V gene (reference sequence). The CDR3 protein is CSSSRGVGEKLFF. The CDR3 DNA sequence: TGTTCCAGCAGCCGTGGAGTCGGTGAAAAACTGTTTTTT.

The chain employs TRBV6-1 and TRBJ2-7; TRBD1 is a possible D gene (7 bases). Germline loops: CDR1 MNHNS, CDR2 SASEGT. The CDR3 is 14 residues long. V shed 6 bases and J shed 6 bases, with 18 bases lying between them. CDR3 region: CASSLGFQGGEQYF. CDR3 in DNA: TGTGCCAGCAGCCTAGGTTTCCAGGGGGGCGAGCAGTACTTC.

V is TRBV14 and J is TRBJ2-5, with D tentatively TRBD1 (6 bases). Per the germline V gene, CDR1 is SGHDN and CDR2 is FVKESK. The CDR3 loop spans 15 amino acids. V was pared by 5 bases and J by 5 bases, with 18 bases between. The CDR3 region has the DNA TGTGCCAGCAGCACAGACTTAACAGGGTGGGAGACCCAGTACTTC. It translates to CASSTDLTGWETQYF.

The chain employs TRBV5-6 and TRBJ2-7; D remains unclear. Trimming left V 4 bases short and J 5 bases short, with 13 bases between. The CDR3 is 13 amino acids. CDR1 and CDR2 from the germline V gene are SGHDT and YYEEEE. The CDR3, as DNA: TGTGCCAGCAGCGGAGAGTACTACCACGAGCAGTACTTC. Encoded protein: CASSGEYYHEQYF.